Listed here are 31 T cell receptor beta chains from one sample, sequenced in a study of T cell responses to AZD1222 COVID-19 vaccine. Clones were sequenced by immunoSEQ multiplex PCR, and TCRdb holds only the in-frame ones, with some missing. Of some 150,000 clones listed, approximately 91% are singletons. This sample comprised peripheral blood, obtained after recovery from COVID-19. These receptors came from an adult who had recovered from COVID-19.

The V gene is TRBV9, the J gene TRBJ2-5; TRBD2 matches at 10 bases. Looked up from germline, CDR1 is SGDLS and CDR2 is YYNGEE. CDR3 length: 15 amino acids. Trimming took 3 bases from V and 2 from J; bases not matched to a gene: 4. CDR3 protein: CASSGVLAGQETQYF. The CDR3 bases are TGTGCCAGCAGCGGGGTACTAGCGGGGCAAGAGACCCAGTACTTC.

V is TRBV7-8 and J is TRBJ2-3, with D maybe TRBD1 (5 bases). CDR3 length: 13 residues. Between the trimmed V and J ends, which lost 1 base and 9 bases, there was a span of 11 bases. Germline CDR1 SGHVS, CDR2 FQNEAQ. The CDR3 loop is CASSLDRSGTQYF. The CDR3 bases are TGTGCCAGCAGCTTAGACCGTTCAGGGACGCAGTATTTT.

The V call is TRBV5-4, the J call TRBJ1-2; D remains unclear. V lost 3 bases, J lost 1 base, and 7 bases lay in between. From germline, CDR1 is SGHNT and CDR2 YYREEE (reference sequence). This CDR3 is 13 amino acids long. The chain's CDR3 is CASSSGFNYGYTF. The CDR3 region has the DNA TGTGCCAGCAGCTCGGGGTTTAACTATGGCTACACCTTC.

The chain links TRBV20-1 to TRBJ1-6; 7 bases agree with TRBD1. The CDR3 covers 14 residues. Germline lookup yields CDR1 DFQATT and CDR2 SNEGSKA (reference sequence). V shed 3 bases, J shed 5 bases, and the junction held 4 bases outside the gene matches. The CDR3 here is CSASPGQHNSPLHF. The CDR3 DNA reads TGCAGTGCTAGTCCGGGACAGCATAATTCACCCCTCCACTTT.

CDR3 sequence reads: CASSLGMNTEAFF. DNA of the CDR3: TGTGCCAGCAGTTTAGGAATGAACACTGAAGCTTTCTTT. V and J are TRBV27 and TRBJ1-1, with no clear D. This CDR3 is 13 amino acids long. Germline V gene sequence: CDR1 MNHEY, CDR2 SMNVEV (reference sequence). Trimming removed 2 bases from V and 0 bases from J, with 4 bases in between.

The rearrangement joins TRBV7-9 to TRBJ1-6; weak D call: TRBD1 (6 bases). This CDR3 has 14 residues. Trimming stripped 3 bases from V and 9 bases from J, with 12 bases between. CDR1 SEHNR and CDR2 FQNEAQ come from the germline V gene (reference sequence). CDR3 DNA sequence: TGTGCCAGCAGCTTGGGCAGGGGTACTTCACCCCTCCACTTT. Protein sequence: CASSLGRGTSPLHF.

About this clone itself: This same CDR3 is encoded by further DNA sequences in the sample. The CDR3 DNA follows: TGTGCCAGCAGCGTAGGACAGGGTAATGAAAAACTGTTTTTT. This translates into CASSVGQGNEKLFF. The chain joins TRBV9 to TRBJ1-4; 7 nucleotides match TRBD1. CDR1 is SGDLS and CDR2 is YYNGEE in the germline V gene. This CDR3 has 14 residues. V dropped 0 bases and J dropped 4; count of bases not matched to a gene: 0.

This clone was observed a few times. The chain is built from TRBV19 and TRBJ1-2; D is ambiguous. The CDR3 covers 16 residues. CDR1 is LNHDA and CDR2 is SQIVND in the germline V gene (reference sequence). V was pared by 3 bases and J by 1 base, with 15 bases between. In DNA, the CDR3 is TGTGCCAGTAGTATTGCAAGGCAGTCAAATAACTATGGCTACACCTTC. Translating it yields CASSIARQSNNYGYTF.

This clone has only a few counts. The chain carries TRBV11-3 and TRBJ2-1, with TRBD2 as a possible D gene (6 bases). The CDR3 is made up of 17 amino acids. V dropped 0 bases and J dropped 0 bases, with 12 bases sitting between them. Germline-derived CDR1 and CDR2 are SGHNT and YENEEA. The CDR3 loop reads CASSLDRQDYSYNEQFF. The CDR3 nucleotides read TGTGCCAGCAGCTTAGATAGGCAGGACTACTCCTACAATGAGCAGTTCTTC.

The CDR3 DNA follows: TGTGCCAGCAGTTACGGAGGCCGTGAAGCTTTCTTT. It is translated as CASSYGGREAFF. The rearrangement links TRBV6-5 to TRBJ1-1; no firm D call. CDR1 is MNHEY, CDR2 SVGAGI, per germline. Trimming took off 2 bases at V and 7 bases at J, with 8 bases between the two ends. The CDR3 is 12 residues long.

The rearrangement links TRBV19 to TRBJ2-5, with 8 bases that match TRBD2. CDR3 length: 13 residues. V gave up 4 bases and J gave up 4 bases; unmatched junction bases: 2. Germline V gene data show CDR1 as LNHDA and CDR2 as SQIVND (reference sequence). The CDR3 DNA sequence: TGTGCCAGTAGTACCCTAGCGGGAGAGACCCAGTACTTC. Its translation is CASSTLAGETQYF.

The chain uses TRBV11-3 and TRBJ2-3; TRBD2 aligns across 8 bases. This CDR3 has 16 amino acids. Germline CDR1 reads SGHNT; CDR2 reads YENEEA. Unmatched junction bases numbered 8, after V lost 0 bases and J lost 6 bases. CDR3 residues: CASSLDGRDGSDTQYF. The CDR3 nucleotides are TGTGCCAGCAGCTTAGACGGGAGGGACGGATCCGATACGCAGTATTTT.

J is TRBJ1-2 and V is TRBV3-1 (or the pseudogene TRBV3-2); no clear D. V lost 3 bases, J lost 2 bases, and 7 bases lay in between. This CDR3 spans 13 amino acids. Per germline, CDR1 LGHDT and CDR2 YNNKEL (reference sequence). The CDR3, as DNA: TGTGCCAGCAGCCAGGCTGCCAACTATGGCTACACCTTC. It codes for CASSQAANYGYTF.

The table lists this clone with a few counts. In DNA, the CDR3 is TGTGCCATCAGATCGGACAGGGGGACTAGCACAGATACGCAGTATTTT. Its translation is CAIRSDRGTSTDTQYF. V and J are TRBV10-3 and TRBJ2-3; 10 bases are a match to TRBD1. The trim removed 6 bases at V and 0 bases at J, leaving 6 bases unmatched. Germline V gene lookup returns CDR1 ENHRY and CDR2 SYGVKD. The CDR3 extends over 16 amino acids.

The genes are TRBV6-2 or TRBV6-3 and TRBJ1-1, with D possibly TRBD1 on 6 matching bases. V shed 3 bases and J shed 5 bases, with 13 bases lying between them. This CDR3 contains 14 residues. Germline CDR1 reads MNHEY; CDR2 reads SVGEGT. The CDR3 DNA reads TGTGCCAGCAGTTATACAGGGACGGAGACTGAAGCTTTCTTT. The encoded protein is CASSYTGTETEAFF.

The rearrangement links TRBV3-1 (or the pseudogene TRBV3-2) to TRBJ2-3; D unresolved. Germline CDR1 and CDR2: LGHDT and YNNKEL (reference sequence). Trimming cost V 1 base and J 6 bases, with 14 bases left between them. This CDR3 contains 15 residues. In nucleotides, the CDR3 is TGTGCCAGCAGCCAAGCGCCCGGGTCCTTGGATACGCAGTATTTT. It codes for CASSQAPGSLDTQYF.

V gene TRBV25-1 combines with J gene TRBJ1-1; D is ambiguous. The CDR3 runs 11 residues. V lost 6 bases, J lost 5 bases, and 7 bases lay in between. Germline lookup yields CDR1 MGHDK and CDR2 SYGVNS. This CDR3 reads CASSMGTEAFF. CDR3 DNA sequence: TGTGCCAGCAGCATGGGTACTGAAGCTTTCTTT.

The V and J genes are TRBV28 and TRBJ1-1; 7 bases fit TRBD1. The trim removed 4 bases at V and 9 bases at J, leaving 5 bases unmatched. The CDR3 spans 12 residues. Germline lookup yields CDR1 MDHEN and CDR2 SYDVKM. The CDR3 DNA reads TGTGCCAGCAGTTCCGGGACAGTAAAAGCTTTCTTT. Its translation: CASSSGTVKAFF. The full variable domain, in which reference TRBV28 and TRBJ1-1 provide the parts outside the CDR3, is DVKVTQSSRYLVKRTGEKVFLECVQDMDHENMFWYRQDPGLGLRLIYFSYDVKMKEKGDIPEGYSVSREKKERFSLILESASTNQTSMYLCASSSGTVKAFFGQGTRLTVV.

Concerning this clone itself: Other DNA sequences in this specimen translate into the identical CDR3. This chain uses TRBV9 with TRBJ2-5; tentative D call: TRBD1 (5 bases). The CDR3 consists of 13 residues. Per the germline V gene, CDR1 is SGDLS and CDR2 is YYNGEE. V was cut by 0 bases and J by 4 bases, with 7 bases left in between. The CDR3 reads CASSVDRGETQYF. DNA for the CDR3: TGTGCCAGCAGCGTAGATAGGGGAGAGACCCAGTACTTC.

This clone occurred a few times. The gene calls are TRBV3-1 (or the pseudogene TRBV3-2) and TRBJ1-6; D unclear. Trimming took off 0 bases at V and 1 base at J, with 13 bases between the two ends. Germline V gene lookup returns CDR1 LGHDT and CDR2 YNNKEL (reference sequence). This CDR3 is built from 18 residues. The CDR3 coding sequence is TGTGCCAGCAGCCAAGAGCGGACCTCCGGATCCTATAATTCACCCCTCCACTTT. Translation: CASSQERTSGSYNSPLHF.

The CDR3: CASSLVGMGNEQYF. The CDR3, as DNA: TGCGCCAGCAGCTTGGTGGGTATGGGGAACGAGCAGTACTTC. J is TRBJ2-7 and V is TRBV5-1; no reliable D call. CDR1 SGHRS and CDR2 YFSETQ come from the germline V gene. V lost 0 bases, J lost 5 bases, and 12 bases lay in between. The CDR3 runs 14 residues.

V gene TRBV4-1 combines with J gene TRBJ1-1; D uncertain. Germline lookup yields CDR1 MGHRA and CDR2 YSYEKL. CDR3 length equals 14 residues. With 6 bases removed from V and 1 base from J, the gap between germline ends came to 12 bases. CDR3 sequence: CASRGPTENTEAFF. The CDR3 nucleotides are TGCGCCAGCAGGGGCCCGACGGAGAACACTGAAGCTTTCTTT.

This chain uses TRBV7-2 with TRBJ1-1; 7 bases fit TRBD1. The CDR3 runs 13 residues. The V gene's germline CDR1 is SGHTA and CDR2 FQGNSA. With V trimmed by 0 bases and J by 8 bases, 3 bases remained unmatched. The chain's CDR3 is CASSLATGREAFF. CDR3 bases: TGTGCCAGCAGCTTAGCGACAGGGAGAGAAGCTTTCTTT.

This chain links TRBV19 with TRBJ2-3; 11 bases agree with TRBD2. Germline trimming cut 2 bases from V and 1 base from J; bases unmatched to any gene: 2. Germline V gene lookup returns CDR1 LNHDA and CDR2 SQIVND (reference sequence). CDR3 length equals 16 residues. CDR3 DNA: TGTGCCAGTAGTATACCGGGACTAGCGGGCACAGATACGCAGTATTTT. As protein: CASSIPGLAGTDTQYF.

The chain recombines TRBV6-5 with TRBJ2-5, with TRBD1 matching 11 bases. The CDR3 contains 15 residues. V shed 5 bases and J 5 bases; nucleotides not matched to a gene: 7. CDR1 is MNHEY, CDR2 SVGAGI, per germline. CDR3 sequence (DNA): TGTGCCAGCAGTCGGGACAGGGGGGGTGGCGAGACCCAGTACTTC. Amino acid sequence: CASSRDRGGGETQYF.

The rearrangement uses TRBV6-5 and TRBJ2-7, with D possibly being TRBD1 (5 bases). The CDR3 loop spans 16 amino acids. Germline V gives CDR1 MNHEY, CDR2 SVGAGI. The ends were cut back, 0 bases at V and 2 bases at J, with 14 bases in the middle. The CDR3 here is CASSYSQGILPYEQYF. In nucleotides, the CDR3 is TGTGCCAGCAGTTACTCCCAGGGTATCCTACCCTACGAGCAGTACTTC.

The genes are TRBV2 and TRBJ2-3; D remains ambiguous. The V end was cut by 1 base, the J end by 6 bases, with 23 bases between. The CDR3 is 18 residues long. Germline V gene lookup returns CDR1 SNHLY and CDR2 FYNNEI. The CDR3 nucleotides read TGTGCCAGCAGTGAAGACAATGGAGTGGCGGTACCCCCGGATACGCAGTATTTT. The encoded protein is CASSEDNGVAVPPDTQYF.

This chain connects TRBV25-1 to TRBJ2-5, with 7 bases identical to TRBD2. V shed 2 bases and J 5 bases; nucleotides not matched to a gene: 5. CDR3 length equals 14 residues. CDR1 is MGHDK, CDR2 SYGVNS, per germline. For the CDR3, the DNA is TGTGCCAGCAGTGAAGGCGGGAGCATGGAGACCCAGTACTTC. As protein: CASSEGGSMETQYF.

The DNA for the CDR3 is TGTGCCAGCAGTCGGACTAGCGGAGGGGGCGCAGATACGCAGTATTTT. Translation: CASSRTSGGGADTQYF. The rearrangement joins TRBV28 to TRBJ2-3, with 10 bases matching TRBD2. The V segment lost 5 bases and the J segment 4 bases; nucleotides outside the gene matches: 9. CDR3 length: 16 amino acids. Looked up from germline, CDR1 is MDHEN and CDR2 is SYDVKM.

The chain links TRBV6-2 or TRBV6-3 to TRBJ1-2, with D possibly TRBD1 on 5 matching bases. The CDR3 covers 14 residues. In germline, CDR1 is MNHEY, CDR2 SVGEGT. Trimming took off 5 bases at V and 4 bases at J, with 14 bases between the two ends. The CDR3 DNA is TGTGCCAGCAGTCCGAACAGGATTGGCTATGGCTACACCTTC. Translating gives CASSPNRIGYGYTF.

In DNA form, the CDR3 reads TGTGCCAGCAGCAAGACAGGGTCTAGCAATCAGCCCCAGCATTTT. Protein: CASSKTGSSNQPQHF. The chain carries TRBV28 and TRBJ1-5, with 7 nucleotides matching TRBD1. The germline gives CDR1 MDHEN, CDR2 SYDVKM. With V trimmed by 6 bases and J by 0 bases, 5 bases remained unmatched. The CDR3 is 15 amino acids.